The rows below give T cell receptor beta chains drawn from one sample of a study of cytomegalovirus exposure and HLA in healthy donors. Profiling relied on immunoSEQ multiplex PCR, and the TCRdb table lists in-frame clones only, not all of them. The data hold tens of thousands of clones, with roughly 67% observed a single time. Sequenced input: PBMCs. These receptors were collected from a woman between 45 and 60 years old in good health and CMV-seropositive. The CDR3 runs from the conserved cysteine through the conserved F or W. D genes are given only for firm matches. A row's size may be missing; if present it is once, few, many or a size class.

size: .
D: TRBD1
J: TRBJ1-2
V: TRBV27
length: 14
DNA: TGTGCCAGCAGACAGACAGGGGGGAACTATGGCTACACCTTC
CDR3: CASRQTGGNYGYTF

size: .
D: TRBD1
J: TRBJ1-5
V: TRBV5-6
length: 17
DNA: TGTGCCAGCAGCTTGACGGTTGGGTACAGGGGAAATCAGCCCCAGCATTTT
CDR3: CASSLTVGYRGNQPQHF

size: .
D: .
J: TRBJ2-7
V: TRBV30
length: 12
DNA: TGTGCCTGGGGAGGGCCTGGATACGAGCAGTACTTC
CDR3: CAWGGPGYEQYF

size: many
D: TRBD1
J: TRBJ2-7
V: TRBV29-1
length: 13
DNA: TGCAGCGTTGAGGGACAGAACTCTTACGAGCAGTACTTC
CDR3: CSVEGQNSYEQYF

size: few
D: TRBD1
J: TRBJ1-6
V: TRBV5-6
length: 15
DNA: TGTGCCAGCAGCCAGACCGGGACAGGTTGGATACCCCTCCACTTT
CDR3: CASSQTGTGWIPLHF

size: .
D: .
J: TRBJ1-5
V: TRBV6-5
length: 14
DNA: TGTGCCAGCAGCGTCGAGGGAGGGGCTCAGCCCCAGCATTTT
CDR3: CASSVEGGAQPQHF

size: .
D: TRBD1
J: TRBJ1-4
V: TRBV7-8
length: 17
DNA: TGTGCCAGCAGCCCCTACGGGACAGGGGAAAAGAGGGAAAAACTGTTTTTT
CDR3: CASSPYGTGEKREKLFF

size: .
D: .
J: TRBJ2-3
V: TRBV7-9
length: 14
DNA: TGTGCCAGCAGCCCCGGTCTCTACACAGATACGCAGTATTTT
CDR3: CASSPGLYTDTQYF

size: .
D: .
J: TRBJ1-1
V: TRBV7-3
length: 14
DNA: TGTGCCAGCAGCTTCGGCCCGACAGACACTGAAGCTTTCTTT
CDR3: CASSFGPTDTEAFF

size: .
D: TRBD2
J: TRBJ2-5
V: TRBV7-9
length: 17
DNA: TGTGCCAGCAGCTTGGGACTAGCGGGGGCCCTAGAAGAGACCCAGTACTTC
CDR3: CASSLGLAGALEETQYF

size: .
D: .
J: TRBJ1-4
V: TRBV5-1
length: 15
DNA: TGCGCCAGCAGCTTGGCACAGGGTAACAATGAAAAACTGTTTTTT
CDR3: CASSLAQGNNEKLFF

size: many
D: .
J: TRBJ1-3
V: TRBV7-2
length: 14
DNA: TGTGCCAGCAGCTCCGGGTTCTCTGGAAACACCATATATTTT
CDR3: CASSSGFSGNTIYF

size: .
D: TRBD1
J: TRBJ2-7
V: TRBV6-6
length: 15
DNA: TGTGCCAGCAGTCCTAGGACAGGGGCGGTCTACGAGCAGTACTTC
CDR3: CASSPRTGAVYEQYF

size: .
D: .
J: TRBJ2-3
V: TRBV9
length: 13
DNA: TGTGCCAGCAGCCCGACGGAGACAGATACGCAGTATTTT
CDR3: CASSPTETDTQYF

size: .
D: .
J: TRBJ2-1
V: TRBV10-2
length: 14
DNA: TGCGCCAGCAGTGTAATAGCGGTCCTCGATGAGCAGTTCTTC
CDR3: CASSVIAVLDEQFF

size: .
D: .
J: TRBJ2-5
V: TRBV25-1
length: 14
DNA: TGTGCCAGCTCGGCCTGGACAGCTCAAGAGACCCAGTACTTC
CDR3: CASSAWTAQETQYF

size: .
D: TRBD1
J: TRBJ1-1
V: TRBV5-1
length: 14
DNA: TGCGCCAGCAGACCGGACAGGGGGCGTACTGAAGCTTTCTTT
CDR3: CASRPDRGRTEAFF

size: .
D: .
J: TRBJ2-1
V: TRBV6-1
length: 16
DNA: TGTGCCAGCAGTGATACGGCTAGGAGCTCCTACAATGAGCAGTTCTTC
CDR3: CASSDTARSSYNEQFF

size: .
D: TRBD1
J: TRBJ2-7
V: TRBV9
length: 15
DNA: TGTGCCAGCAGCGGTCCTGGGACAGGGTTCAACGAGCAGTACTTC
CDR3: CASSGPGTGFNEQYF

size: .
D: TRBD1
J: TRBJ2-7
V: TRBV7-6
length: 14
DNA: TGTGCCAGCAGCTTAGCGGGACAGGGGTACGAGCAGTACTTC
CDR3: CASSLAGQGYEQYF

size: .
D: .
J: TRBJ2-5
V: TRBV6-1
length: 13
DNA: TGTGCCAGCAGTGAAGTGAGAGCAAAGACCCAGTACTTC
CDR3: CASSEVRAKTQYF

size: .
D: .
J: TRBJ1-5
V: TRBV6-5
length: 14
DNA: TGTGCCAGCAGTTACAGTTTGGCCAGTCAGCCCCAGCATTTT
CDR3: CASSYSLASQPQHF

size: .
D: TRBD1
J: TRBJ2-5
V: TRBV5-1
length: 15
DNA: TGCGCCAGCAGCTTGAACACAGGGGGTCAGGAGACCCAGTACTTC
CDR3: CASSLNTGGQETQYF

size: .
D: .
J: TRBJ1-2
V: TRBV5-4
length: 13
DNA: TGTGCCAGCACCTCGAGGGCACTCTATGGCTACACCTTC
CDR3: CASTSRALYGYTF

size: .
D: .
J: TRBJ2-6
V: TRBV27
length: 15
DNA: TGTGCCAGCACGTCCTCAGGGACTGGGGCCAACGTCCTGACTTTC
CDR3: CASTSSGTGANVLTF

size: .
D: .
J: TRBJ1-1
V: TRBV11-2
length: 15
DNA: TGTGCCAGCAGCCCAAGACAGACGGGAGTCCCTGAAGCTTTCTTT
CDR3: CASSPRQTGVPEAFF

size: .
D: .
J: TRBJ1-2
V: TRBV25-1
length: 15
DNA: TGTGCCAGCAGTGAATGGAGGGGAGAATCAAATGGCTACACCTTC
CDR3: CASSEWRGESNGYTF

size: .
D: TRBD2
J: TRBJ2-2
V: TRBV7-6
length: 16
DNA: TGTGCCAGCACCCCCGTCGCTAGCGGGGTCACCGGGGAGCTGTTTTTT
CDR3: CASTPVASGVTGELFF

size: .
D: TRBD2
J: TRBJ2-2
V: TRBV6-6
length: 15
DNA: TGTGCCAGCAGTAGCGGGGGATTGAACACCGGGGAGCTGTTTTTT
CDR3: CASSSGGLNTGELFF

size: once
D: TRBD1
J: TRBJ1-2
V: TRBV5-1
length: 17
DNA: TGCGCCAGCAGCGCTACTCCGGGACAGGGGAGGCCCTATGGCTACACCTTC
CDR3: CASSATPGQGRPYGYTF

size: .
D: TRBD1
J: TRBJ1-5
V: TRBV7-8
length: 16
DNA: TGTGCCAGCAGCTTAGCGATGGACAGGACTAATCAGCCCCAGCATTTT
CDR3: CASSLAMDRTNQPQHF

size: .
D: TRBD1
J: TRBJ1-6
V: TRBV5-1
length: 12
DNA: TGCGCCAGCGGAACAGGGGCTTCACCCCTCCACTTT
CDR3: CASGTGASPLHF